This paragraph reports one TCR beta chain. The antigen is undetermined. This table comes from immunoSEQ multiplex PCR, and its TCRdb copy is limited to in-frame clones, with some not included. The sample includes about 33,000 clones, roughly nine tenths of them seen just once. V was pared by 2 bases and J by 5 bases, with 19 bases between. Per germline, CDR1 SGDLS and CDR2 YYNGEE. CDR3 length: 16 amino acids. This entry is derived from a study of T cells in localized non-small cell lung cancer. Notes on the study in general: Uninvolved nearby lung showed the greatest T cell clonality, exceeding that found in tumor. Median detection of top 100 tumor clones in adjacent lung was about 60 clones.

The input for sequencing was peripheral blood, taken before any cancer treatment. The sequence was collected from a female donor at least 60 years old with stage I lung adenocarcinoma. This chain connects TRBV9 to TRBJ1-2; weak D call: TRBD1 (5 bases). The CDR3 DNA follows: TGTGCCAGCAGCGTTGGGGGTGGCTTGACCTCTTATGGCTACACCTTC. Translation: CASSVGGGLTSYGYTF.